Only a few counts were recorded for the clone carrying this T cell receptor (beta chain). The antigen remains unidentified. These data come from a study of T-cell memory formation after mild COVID-19. Study findings and constraints: Some clones that responded were present in memory (sampled pre-infection), which suggests cross-reactive memory joined. Mostly located in CM and EM were contracting CD4+ clones, with contracting CD8+ clones located in EMRA. In second-wave clones peaking day 37, SARS-CoV-2 specificity remained unconfirmed.

TCRdb recomputed calls from the 5' RACE reads with MiXCR, one row per CDR3 protein. The sample lists roughly 480,000 distinct CDR3 sequences; roughly 25% were seen once. Germline V gene data show CDR1 as KGHDR and CDR2 as SFDVKD. The CDR3 consists of 16 residues. Trimming took 0 bases from V and 6 from J; bases not matched to a gene: 9. Sequenced material: PBMCs or a T cell subset sorted from them (not recorded which). This rearrangement joins TRBV24-1 to TRBJ2-5, with 7 bases that match TRBD1. This TCR derives from an adult woman who had mild COVID-19 (a few samples of this study predate the infection). Cell type and time point are not known. The chain's CDR3 is CATSDLDWTGEQTQYF. DNA for the CDR3: TGTGCCACCAGTGATTTGGATTGGACAGGTGAACAGACCCAGTACTTC.